The rows below give T cell receptor beta chains drawn from one sample of a study of blood T cells in healthy people across ages. TCRdb called the 5' RACE reads again in MiXCR, with one record for every CDR3 protein. The sample yields over a million distinct CDR3 sequences, around two fifths seen once. Sequenced: blood. These receptors were collected from a woman aged 18-29 years in good health. The CDR3 runs from the conserved cysteine through the conserved F or W.

>TRBV28
CASSPPPWDTQYF
>TRBV20-1
CSAGGSYEQYF
>TRBV15
CATSRGQGNVYQETQYF
>TRBV6-6
CASSYPTGQGGAFF
>TRBV12-3/TRBV12-4
CASSTLGSLNQPQHF
>TRBV10-2
CASSEQINEKLFF
>TRBV6-5
CASSWQVNTEAFF
>TRBV20-1
CSANPQRVLLGEQFF
>TRBV7-2
CASSPMEAGLRAIYGYTF
>TRBV2
CASSGLAGAKETQYF
>TRBV20-1
CSARGRQPEGEKLFF
>TRBV5-1
CASRPEMDTQYF
>TRBV2
CASSGPPRGEKLFF
>TRBV29-1
CSVSRGQGYTF
>TRBV5-1
CASSMYPGGYEQYF
>TRBV4-1
CASSQQPLMLAVFKVSYNEQYF
>TRBV4-1
CASSQEQGGGQTQYF
>TRBV9
CASSSRTGGPYEQYF
>TRBV7-2
CASSLKLDHEQYF
>TRBV12-5
CASGLPVWTETHNEQFF
>TRBV12-3/TRBV12-4
CASSSGGPAGAYEQYF
>TRBV6-1
CASSEVLQGSGELFF
>TRBV30
CAWTRGQGNYGYTF
>TRBV2
CARSGAGGTEAFF
>TRBV3-1
CASRRSSGGPGNEQFF
>TRBV7-2
CASSLPGVQLGGYTF
>TRBV12-5
CASGLVLGGPNTGELFF
>TRBV4-1
CASSQSPGAEQYF
>TRBV2
CASPGPAVGTDTQYF
>TRBV7-9
CASSPQGFGQPQHF
>TRBV12-3/TRBV12-4
CASSPHVGGSPLHF
>TRBV6-1
CASSGNSPLHF
>TRBV4-2
CASSQLSGGGSPLHF
>TRBV28
CASSQQGPGIYNEQFF
>TRBV5-6
CASMGGTGGIQYF
>TRBV20-1
CSAPRTSGPTDTQYF
>TRBV10-2
CASSGIAGEQIETQYF
>TRBV5-5
CAGSHHPVDEQFF
>TRBV5-1
CASSLERADEQFF
>TRBV7-9
CASSLGQGSGTSVYEQYF
>TRBV7-9
CASSAQQGRYGYTF
>TRBV5-1
CASELAGAFSGVHNEQFF